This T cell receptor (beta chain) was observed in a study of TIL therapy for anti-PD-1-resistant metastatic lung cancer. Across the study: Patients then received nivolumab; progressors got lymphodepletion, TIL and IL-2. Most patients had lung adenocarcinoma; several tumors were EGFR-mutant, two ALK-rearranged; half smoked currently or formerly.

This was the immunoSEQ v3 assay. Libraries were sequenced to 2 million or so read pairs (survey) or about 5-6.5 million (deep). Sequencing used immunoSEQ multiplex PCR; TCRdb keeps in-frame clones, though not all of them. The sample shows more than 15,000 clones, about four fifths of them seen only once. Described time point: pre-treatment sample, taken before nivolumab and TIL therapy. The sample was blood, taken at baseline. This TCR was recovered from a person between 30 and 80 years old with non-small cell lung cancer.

The CDR3 DNA reads as TGTGCCAGCAGTCCGGGGACTAGCGGGAGCAATGAGCAGTTCTTC. Its protein is CASSPGTSGSNEQFF. The J gene is TRBJ2-1, the V gene TRBV28, with 14 bases aligning to TRBD2. J was trimmed by 6 bases and V by 5 bases; bases with no gene match: 3. This CDR3 has 15 residues. Per germline, CDR1 MDHEN and CDR2 SYDVKM.